The 12 T cell receptor beta chains reported below all come from one sample, sequenced in a study of follicular helper T cells after annual influenza vaccination. As to time point: 2015-2016 season, 7 days after influenza vaccination. Data came from immunoSEQ multiplex PCR; TCRdb stores just in-frame clones and leaves some out. In the table there are 8,500 to 9,000 clones, roughly 80% of which are singletons. The sample consisted of CXCR5+ CD38- circulating T follicular helper cells from blood, taken 7 days after influenza vaccination. Subset described: circulating Tfh, non-naive CD4+CXCR5+PD-1+ (ICOS+CD38+ or ICOS-CD38-). These receptor sequences come from an adult who received the influenza vaccine.

The V gene is TRBV19, the J gene TRBJ2-1; tentative D call: TRBD1 (6 bases). Germline V gene sequence: CDR1 LNHDA, CDR2 SQIVND (reference sequence). V lost 5 bases and J lost 3, with 14 bases in between. This CDR3 is built from 15 residues. CDR3 sequence (DNA): TGTGCCAGTAGTCCGAACAGGGCTCTCTACAATGAGCAGTTCTTC. It specifies CASSPNRALYNEQFF.

The chain is built from TRBV11-2 and TRBJ2-3; D remains unclear. V lost 2 bases to trimming and J lost 2 bases, with 2 bases between them. Germline CDR1 reads SGHAT; CDR2 reads FQNNGV. The CDR3 runs 12 residues. CDR3 nucleotide sequence: TGTGCCAGCAGCTTAACCACAGATACGCAGTATTTT. Residues: CASSLTTDTQYF.

This clone has more than one count but fewer than ten. The chain joins TRBV7-9 to TRBJ2-1; 9 positions match TRBD2. Germline V lookup: CDR1 SEHNR, CDR2 FQNEAQ (reference sequence). CDR3 length equals 14 residues. Unmatched junction bases numbered 10, after V lost 7 bases and J lost 9 bases. CDR3 region: CASIPGGGAGEQFF. CDR3 coding DNA: TGTGCCAGCATCCCGGGCGGGGGGGCTGGTGAGCAGTTCTTC.

V is TRBV5-4 and J is TRBJ2-3; D remains unclear. Trimming took 3 bases from V and 0 from J, leaving 11 bases between them. The V gene's germline CDR1 is SGHNT and CDR2 YYREEE (reference sequence). CDR3 length: 15 amino acids. In nucleotides, the CDR3 is TGTGCCAGCAGCTCCTCAATTGAAAGCACAGATACGCAGTATTTT. Its protein is CASSSSIESTDTQYF.

The rearrangement uses TRBV2 and TRBJ2-3; TRBD2 aligns across 8 bases. The CDR3 is made up of 14 amino acids. V lost 8 bases to trimming and J lost 6 bases; unmatched junction nucleotides: 10. In germline, CDR1 is SNHLY, CDR2 FYNNEI. This CDR3 is CASGGRGVYDTQYF. The CDR3 DNA sequence: TGTGCCAGCGGAGGGCGGGGGGTCTATGATACGCAGTATTTT.

The rearrangement links TRBV4-1 to TRBJ1-2; D gene unclear. CDR1 is MGHRA, CDR2 YSYEKL, per germline. V was clipped by 0 bases and J by 4 bases, with 12 bases between them. The CDR3 consists of 15 residues. The CDR3 nucleotides are TGCGCCAGCAGCCAAGATTCGTCAGGCGCCTATGGCTACACCTTC. As protein: CASSQDSSGAYGYTF.

The J gene is TRBJ2-1, the V gene TRBV15; 8 nucleotides match TRBD2. This CDR3 spans 17 amino acids. With 0 bases clipped from V and 5 bases from J, the junction kept 9 bases outside the gene matches. Germline V gives CDR1 LNHNV, CDR2 YYDKDF (reference sequence). CDR3 DNA: TGTGCCACCAGCAGAGATTACGGGGGGGCCCGGAACAATGAGCAGTTCTTC. Protein sequence: CATSRDYGGARNNEQFF.

This chain links TRBV5-4 with TRBJ1-1; TRBD1 matches 7 bases. With V trimmed by 0 bases and J by 6 bases, 2 bases remained unmatched. The germline gives CDR1 SGHNT, CDR2 YYREEE (reference sequence). This CDR3 contains 13 residues. CDR3 bases: TGTGCCAGCAGCTTGGGCAGGGGGGCTGAAGCTTTCTTT. This codes for CASSLGRGAEAFF.

J is TRBJ2-5 and V is TRBV14; D is possibly TRBD2 (5 bases). V gave up 1 base and J gave up 3 bases, with 18 bases separating them. CDR3 length: 17 amino acids. The germline V gene encodes CDR1 SGHDN and CDR2 FVKESK. CDR3 nucleotide sequence: TGTGCCAGCAGCCAAGGGGTTAGCGTGTCCCCCAAAGAGACCCAGTACTTC. Translating it yields CASSQGVSVSPKETQYF.

The V and J genes are TRBV7-9 and TRBJ1-2; TRBD1 matches at 7 bases. V trimming: 4 bases; J trimming: 4 bases; junction bases outside the gene matches: 6. Germline CDR1 is SEHNR and CDR2 is FQNEAQ (reference sequence). The CDR3 is 14 residues long. CDR3 coding DNA: TGTGCCAGCAGCTCCGACAGGGAGGGCTATGGCTACACCTTC. Protein: CASSSDREGYGYTF.

The chain employs TRBV7-9 and TRBJ2-3; D is possibly TRBD1 (5 bases). The CDR3 contains 14 residues. Trimming cost V 2 bases and J 4 bases, with 10 bases left between them. The germline V gene encodes CDR1 SEHNR and CDR2 FQNEAQ (reference sequence). The CDR3 protein is CASSLQGGPDTQYF. CDR3 nucleotide sequence: TGTGCCAGCAGCTTACAGGGTGGGCCAGATACGCAGTATTTT. The whole variable domain, remainder taken from reference TRBV7-9 and TRBJ2-3, is DTGVSQNPRHKITKRGQNVTFRCDPISEHNRLYWYRQTLGQGPEFLTYFQNEAQLEKSRLLSDRFSAERPKGSFSTLEIQRTEQGDSAMYLCASSLQGGPDTQYFGPGTRLTVL.

The genes are TRBV28 and TRBJ1-1; weak D call: TRBD1 (6 bases). CDR3 length: 13 amino acids. Germline CDR1 MDHEN, CDR2 SYDVKM. Deletions cut 10 bases from V and 7 bases from J, with 19 bases between. CDR3 in amino acids: CATIIRDTHEAFF. Written as DNA, the CDR3 is TGTGCCACCATAATCCGGGACACTCATGAAGCTTTCTTT. Complete variable domain (other parts from reference TRBV28 and TRBJ1-1): DVKVTQSSRYLVKRTGEKVFLECVQDMDHENMFWYRQDPGLGLRLIYFSYDVKMKEKGDIPEGYSVSREKKERFSLILESASTNQTSMYLCATIIRDTHEAFFGQGTRLTVV.